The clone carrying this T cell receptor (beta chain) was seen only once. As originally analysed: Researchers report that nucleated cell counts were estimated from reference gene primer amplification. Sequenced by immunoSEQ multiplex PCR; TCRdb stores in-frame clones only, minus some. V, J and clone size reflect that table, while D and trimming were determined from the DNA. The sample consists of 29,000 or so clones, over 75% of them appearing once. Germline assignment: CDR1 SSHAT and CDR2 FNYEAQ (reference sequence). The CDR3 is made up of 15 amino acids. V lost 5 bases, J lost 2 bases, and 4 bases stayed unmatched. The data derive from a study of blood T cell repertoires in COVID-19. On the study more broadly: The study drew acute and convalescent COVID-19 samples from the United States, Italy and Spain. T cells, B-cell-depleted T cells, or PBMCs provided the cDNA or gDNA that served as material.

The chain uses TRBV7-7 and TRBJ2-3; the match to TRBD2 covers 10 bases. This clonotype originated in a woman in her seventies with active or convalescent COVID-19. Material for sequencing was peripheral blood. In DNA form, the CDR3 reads TGTGCCAGCAGCCAAACTAGCGGGGTCACAGATACGCAGTATTTT. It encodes CASSQTSGVTDTQYF.